This TCR beta chain derives from a study of patients and donors after allogeneic stem cell transplantation. This CDR3 region has 13 residues. Looked up from germline, CDR1 is PRHDT and CDR2 is FYEKMQ (reference sequence). V was shortened by 3 bases and J by 6 bases, with 9 bases between the two germline ends. A single record per CDR3 protein comes from TCRdb applying MiXCR to the RT-PCR reads. Of approximately 900 distinct CDR3 sequences in the sample, approximately 23% were seen once. The J gene is TRBJ2-1, the V gene TRBV13, with a possible D match to TRBD1 (5 bases). The clonotype comes from a human donor who was either an allogeneic HSCT recipient or a stem cell or donor lymphocyte infusion donor (not recorded which). It is not recorded whose cells these are; they may come from a transplant donor. The material sequenced was blood, either unsorted or a sorted T cell fraction (not recorded which). The CDR3 DNA follows: TGTGCCAGCAGCTTTAAGGGGTCCAATGAGCAGTTCTTC. Encoded protein: CASSFKGSNEQFF.